This TCR beta chain came from a study of T-cell memory formation after mild COVID-19. As for the study in general: The TCR clusters were mostly specific to one donor.

Between the trimmed V and J ends, which lost 2 bases and 5 bases, there was a span of 10 bases. There are 13 residues in the CDR3. Looked up from germline, CDR1 is SGHTA and CDR2 is FQGNSA. In regard to this clonotype: Antigen: not known.

UMIs and sample barcodes were carried by the TCR alpha and TCR beta cDNA libraries that 5'RACE produced using constant-segment primers. TCRdb reanalysed the 5' RACE reads using MiXCR and keeps one entry per CDR3 protein. The sample gives about 400,000 distinct CDR3 sequences, about 25% of which show up once; about an eighth is in the top ten. Study-wide results and caveats: Detection of some responders pre-infection suggested pre-existing cross-reactive memory T cells participated. A balance of CD4 and CD8 characterized clones contracting day 15 to 85, whereas later expanders leaned CD4+.

This receptor was taken from an adult woman who had mild COVID-19 (a few samples of this study predate the infection). Cell type and time point are not known. The chain joins TRBV7-2 to TRBJ2-7; weak D call: TRBD1 (6 bases). The material sequenced was PBMCs or a T cell subset sorted from them (not recorded which). The DNA of the CDR3 is TGTGCCAGCAGCTTACACAGGGTGAACGAGCAGTACTTC. Translated, it gives CASSLHRVNEQYF. The full variable domain, in which reference TRBV7-2 and TRBJ2-7 provide the parts outside the CDR3, is GAGVSQSPSNKVTEKGKDVELRCDPISGHTALYWYRQSLGQGLEFLIYFQGNSAPDKSGLPSDRFSAERTGGSVSTLTIQRTQQEDSAVYLCASSLHRVNEQYFGPGTRLTVT.